Shown below are 4 T cell receptor beta chains from a single sample sequenced in a study of T cell responses to AZD1222 COVID-19 vaccine. This table comes from immunoSEQ multiplex PCR, and its TCRdb copy is limited to in-frame clones, with some not included. Altogether 25,000 to 30,000 clones are present, over 75% being singletons, with the ten largest covering about 5.3%. Sequencing was performed on peripheral blood, taken on day 0 of AZD1222 vaccination. The receptors were sampled from an adult in good health.

This chain uses TRBV18 with TRBJ1-2; the match to TRBD1 covers 7 bases. Trimming took 8 bases from V and 2 from J; bases not matched to a gene: 8. The CDR3 runs to 14 residues. Germline V gene sequence: CDR1 KGHSH, CDR2 LQKENI. The CDR3 spells CASSQGDRNYGYTF. CDR3 nucleotide sequence: TGTGCCAGCAGTCAAGGGGACAGAAACTATGGCTACACCTTC.

V gene TRBV7-2 combines with J gene TRBJ1-6; D possibly corresponds to TRBD1 (5 bases). This CDR3 comprises 15 residues. Germline values: CDR1 SGHTA, CDR2 FQGNSA. V lost 2 bases and J lost 2, with 7 bases in between. The CDR3 coding sequence is TGTGCCAGCAGCTTACGACAGCCCTATAATTCACCCCTCCACTTT. As protein: CASSLRQPYNSPLHF. Combining the CDR3 with reference TRBV7-2 and TRBJ1-6 gives the whole variable domain GAGVSQSPSNKVTEKGKDVELRCDPISGHTALYWYRQSLGQGLEFLIYFQGNSAPDKSGLPSDRFSAERTGGSVSTLTIQRTQQEDSAVYLCASSLRQPYNSPLHFGNGTRLTVT.

This clone has just one count. The chain has TRBV25-1 and TRBJ2-3, with D tentatively TRBD2 (5 bases). The CDR3 runs to 15 residues. In germline, CDR1 is MGHDK, CDR2 SYGVNS. Trimming removed 5 bases at V and 0 bases at J, with 12 bases between. CDR3 region: CASSRGAVSTDTQYF. The CDR3 DNA reads as TGTGCCAGCAGTCGGGGAGCGGTGAGCACAGATACGCAGTATTTT.

The chain joins TRBV12-3 or TRBV12-4 to TRBJ1-1; 9 bases agree with TRBD1. The CDR3 is 12 amino acids. J lost 7 bases, V lost 5 bases, and 2 bases had no gene match. This CDR3 is CASSGGQGEAFF. The CDR3 DNA reads as TGTGCCAGCAGTGGGGGACAGGGTGAAGCTTTCTTT.